The present T cell receptor beta chain was sequenced within a study of early T cells in non-severe SARS-CoV-2 infection. About the research overall: From unsorted whole blood, bulk RNA was sequenced, and the chains remained unpaired.

TCRdb processed the 5' RACE reads anew with MiXCR; each CDR3 protein has one entry. The sample lists roughly 75,000 distinct CDR3 sequences, roughly 10% occurring once. At least ten counts were recorded for this clonotype. Sequenced material: whole blood. The sequence was obtained from an adult who was a healthcare worker with PCR-confirmed SARS-CoV-2 infection or an uninfected control (not recorded which).

Here the CDR3 reads CASRPGAVHTGELFF. The CDR3 DNA follows: TGTGCCAGCAGGCCCGGGGCCGTACACACCGGGGAGCTGTTTTTT. The chain is built from TRBV2 and TRBJ2-2; D assignment may be TRBD1 or TRBD2 (5 bases each). The V gene lost 6 bases and the J gene lost 3 bases, with 14 bases spanning the gap. The CDR3 extends over 15 amino acids. Germline CDR1 SNHLY, CDR2 FYNNEI.